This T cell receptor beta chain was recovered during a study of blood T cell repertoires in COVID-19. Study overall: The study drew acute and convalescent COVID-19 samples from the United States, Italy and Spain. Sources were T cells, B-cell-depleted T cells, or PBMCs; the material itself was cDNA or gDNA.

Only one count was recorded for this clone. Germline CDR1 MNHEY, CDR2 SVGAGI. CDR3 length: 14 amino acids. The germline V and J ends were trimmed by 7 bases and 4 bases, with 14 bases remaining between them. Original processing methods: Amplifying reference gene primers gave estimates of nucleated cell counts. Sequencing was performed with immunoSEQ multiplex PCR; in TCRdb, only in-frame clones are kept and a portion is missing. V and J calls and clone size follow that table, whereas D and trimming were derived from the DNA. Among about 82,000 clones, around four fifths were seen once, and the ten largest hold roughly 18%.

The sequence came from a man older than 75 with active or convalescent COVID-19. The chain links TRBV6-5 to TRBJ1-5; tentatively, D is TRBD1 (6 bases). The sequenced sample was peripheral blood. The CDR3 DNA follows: TGTGCCAGCACCCGGGGGGGCAGAAATCAGCCCCAGCATTTT. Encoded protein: CASTRGGRNQPQHF.